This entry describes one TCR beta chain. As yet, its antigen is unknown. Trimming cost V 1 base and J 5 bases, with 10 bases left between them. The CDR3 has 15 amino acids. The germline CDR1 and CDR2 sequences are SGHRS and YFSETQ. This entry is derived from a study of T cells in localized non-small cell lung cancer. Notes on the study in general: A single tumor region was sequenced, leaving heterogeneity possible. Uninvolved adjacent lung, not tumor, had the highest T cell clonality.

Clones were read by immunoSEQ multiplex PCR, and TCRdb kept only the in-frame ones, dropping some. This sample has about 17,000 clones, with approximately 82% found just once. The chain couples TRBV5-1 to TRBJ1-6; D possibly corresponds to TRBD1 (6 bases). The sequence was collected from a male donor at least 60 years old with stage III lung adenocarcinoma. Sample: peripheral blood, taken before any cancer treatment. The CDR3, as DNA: TGCGCCAGCAGCTTGCACAGGGATAATAATTCACCCCTCCACTTT. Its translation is CASSLHRDNNSPLHF.